What follows are 31 T cell receptor beta chains derived from one specimen sequenced in a study of identical twins. One entry per CDR3 protein results from TCRdb running MiXCR on the 5' RACE reads. The sample lists some 1,600,000 distinct CDR3 sequences, 32% occurring once. The specimen was cord blood. The receptors here all came from a newborn girl in good health.

This clonotype was counted between two and nine times. The chain carries TRBV29-1 and TRBJ2-3; D is unresolved. Germline assignment: CDR1 SQVTM and CDR2 ANQGSEA. This CDR3 comprises 13 residues. V was clipped by 7 bases and J by 1 base, with 12 bases between them. The CDR3 here is CSEVSEGTDTQYF. The CDR3 DNA is TGCAGCGAGGTCTCAGAAGGCACAGATACGCAGTATTTT.

Concerning this clonotype itself: This may come from a read error, since a much larger clone is one base off. This rearrangement joins TRBV11-2 to TRBJ2-5; unclear D gene. Trimming took 8 bases from V and 1 from J, leaving 17 bases between them. In germline, CDR1 is SGHAT, CDR2 FQNNGV. The CDR3 consists of 15 residues. CDR3 DNA sequence: TGTGCCAGCGGCCGACCAGACATCCCCCAAGAGACCCAGTACTTC. Amino acid sequence: CASGRPDIPQETQYF. Based on the CDR3 plus reference TRBV11-2 and TRBJ2-5, the full variable domain is EAGVAQSPRYKIIEKRQSVAFWCNPISGHATLYWYQQILGQGPKLLIQFQNNGVVDDSQLPKDRFSAERLKGVDSTLKIQPAKLEDSAVYLCASGRPDIPQETQYFGPGTRLLVL.

This chain links TRBV2 with TRBJ2-7; the match to TRBD2 covers 11 bases. This CDR3 has 16 amino acids. Germline V CDR1 and CDR2: SNHLY, FYNNEI. With 7 bases clipped from V and 0 bases from J, the junction kept 8 bases outside the gene matches. The CDR3 reads CASTGTSGTSSYEQYF. The CDR3, as DNA: TGTGCCAGCACTGGGACTAGCGGTACTAGCTCCTACGAGCAGTACTTC.

The chain links TRBV6-1 to TRBJ2-3; 9 bases line up with TRBD2. The trim removed 1 base at V and 0 bases at J, leaving 5 bases unmatched. This CDR3 is built from 17 residues. Germline V lookup: CDR1 MNHNS, CDR2 SASEGT. The CDR3 is CASSEVLAGPSTDTQYF. The CDR3 coding sequence is TGTGCCAGCAGTGAAGTTCTAGCGGGACCTAGCACAGATACGCAGTATTTT.

This clonotype was recorded a few times. The V and J genes are TRBV30 and TRBJ2-7, with no clear D. CDR1 and CDR2 from the germline V gene are GTSNPN and SVGIG (reference sequence). The V end was cut by 2 bases, the J end by 3 bases, with 5 bases between. The CDR3 extends over 11 amino acids. The DNA for the CDR3 is TGTGCCTGGAGTCGGAGCTACGAGCAGTACTTC. This sequence encodes CAWSRSYEQYF.

This clonotype was counted a few times. The CDR3 DNA reads as TGCAGCGTTGATCAGGGGGGAGCGCCAGTCAACCAAGAGACCCAGTACTTC. Its protein is CSVDQGGAPVNQETQYF. V usage is TRBV29-1 and J usage is TRBJ2-5, with D possibly matching TRBD1 (7 bases). The CDR3 totals 17 residues. Deletions cut 3 bases from V and 0 bases from J, with 20 bases between. The V gene's germline CDR1 is SQVTM and CDR2 ANQGSEA.

This clonotype was seen only a few times. The V and J genes are TRBV6-1 and TRBJ2-1; D is ambiguous. The germline V gene has CDR1 MNHNS and CDR2 SASEGT. Trimming removed 10 bases at V and 3 bases at J, with 16 bases between. The CDR3 length is 14 residues. The CDR3 loop is CATHWGSSYNEQFF. The CDR3 region has the DNA TGTGCCACCCATTGGGGTAGCAGCTACAATGAGCAGTTCTTC.

Points on this clonotype: Here the CDR3 omits its conserved ending phenylalanine or tryptophan, so a read error is the likely source. V and J are TRBV29-1 and TRBJ1-5; no definite D call. The CDR3 is 13 amino acids. V was shortened by 4 bases and J by 2 bases, with 9 bases between the two germline ends. The germline gives CDR1 SQVTM, CDR2 ANQGSEA. The CDR3 spells CSVGGQGNQPQHY. The CDR3 DNA reads as TGCAGCGTTGGAGGGCAGGGCAATCAGCCCCAGCATTAT.

The CDR3 here is CATQGLAGGFRTYNEQYF. The CDR3 region has the DNA TGTGCCACCCAGGGACTAGCGGGAGGCTTCAGGACCTACAATGAGCAGTACTTC. V is TRBV28 and J is TRBJ2-1, with 15 bases lining up with TRBD2. The assigned J gene may be wrong: the sequence end matches TRBJ2-7 better. The CDR3 covers 18 residues. CDR1 is MDHEN, CDR2 SYDVKM, per germline.

This clonotype was found a few times. The chain joins TRBV27 to TRBJ2-1; the D call may be TRBD1 or TRBD2 (6 bases each). Germline CDR1 and CDR2: MNHEY and SMNVEV (reference sequence). Trimming left V 7 bases short and J 0 bases short, with 13 bases between. There are 15 residues in the CDR3. The CDR3 nucleotides are TGTGCCAGCACCCGGGGGCAAAGCTCCTACAATGAGCAGTTCTTC. Amino acids: CASTRGQSSYNEQFF.

V gene TRBV4-2 combines with J gene TRBJ1-5; D is ambiguous. V was clipped by 0 bases and J by 5 bases, with 2 bases between them. In germline, CDR1 is LGHNA, CDR2 YNFKEQ. There are 12 residues in the CDR3. CDR3 sequence (DNA): TGTGCCAGCAGCCAAGATCATCAGCCCCAGCATTTT. Translation gives CASSQDHQPQHF.

This clonotype turned up a few times. The V and J genes are TRBV2 and TRBJ1-6; possible D gene TRBD1, 6 bases. Germline CDR1 SNHLY, CDR2 FYNNEI. V was trimmed by 8 bases and J by 6 bases, leaving 11 bases between them. This CDR3 region has 13 residues. The CDR3 here is CASGRQVNSPLHF. The DNA for the CDR3 is TGTGCCAGCGGGAGACAGGTTAATTCACCCCTCCACTTT.

The J gene is TRBJ1-1, the V gene TRBV6-4; D not resolved. CDR3 size: 13 residues. V was shortened by 4 bases and J by 7 bases, with 13 bases between the two germline ends. CDR1 and CDR2 from the germline V gene are MRHNA and SNTAGT. CDR3 in amino acids: CASSVRPGVEAFF. In DNA, the CDR3 is TGTGCCAGCAGTGTTCGCCCAGGCGTTGAAGCTTTCTTT.

V and J are TRBV12-3 or TRBV12-4 and TRBJ2-1; D might be TRBD1 (5 bases). The CDR3 totals 13 residues. V was pared by 9 bases and J by 4 bases, with 13 bases between. CDR3 region: CASQMGPYNEQFF. The CDR3 bases are TGTGCCAGTCAAATGGGGCCTTACAATGAGCAGTTCTTC.

This clonotype has only a few counts. This chain's CDR3 is CSARDKKLAGYNEQFF. CDR3 coding DNA: TGCAGTGCTAGAGATAAGAAACTAGCGGGTTACAATGAGCAGTTCTTC. J is TRBJ2-1 and V is TRBV20-1, with 9 bases lining up with TRBD2. The CDR3 covers 16 residues. V shed 0 bases, J shed 4 bases, and the junction held 7 bases outside the gene matches. The germline V gene encodes CDR1 DFQATT and CDR2 SNEGSKA (reference sequence).

V and J are TRBV2 and TRBJ2-4; 9 nucleotides agree with TRBD1. Losses at the gene ends were 1 base for V and 1 base for J; bases not matched to a gene: 2. Germline lookup yields CDR1 SNHLY and CDR2 FYNNEI. This CDR3 region has 16 residues. CDR3 loop: CASSEGTGAAKNIQYF. The DNA for the CDR3 is TGTGCCAGCAGTGAAGGGACAGGGGCGGCCAAAAACATTCAGTACTTC.

The gene calls are TRBV21-1 and TRBJ1-4. TRBV21-1 is a pseudogene segment. The CDR3 length is 16 residues. DNA of the CDR3: TGTGCCAGCAGCAAAGAAAACAGGGCCCGAGATGAAAAACTGTTTTTT. It specifies CASSKENRARDEKLFF.

This clonotype was picked up many times. This chain connects TRBV27 to TRBJ2-7; 9 bases agree with TRBD2. V lost 0 bases and J lost 2; bases outside the gene matches: 2. The CDR3 consists of 15 residues. Looked up from germline, CDR1 is MNHEY and CDR2 is SMNVEV (reference sequence). The CDR3 loop reads CASSLSAGGPYEQYF. CDR3 DNA sequence: TGTGCCAGCAGTTTATCCGCGGGAGGGCCCTACGAGCAGTACTTC.

The sample holds a few counts of this clonotype. This chain joins TRBV29-1 and TRBJ2-1, with unresolved D. V lost 0 bases, J lost 10 bases, and 13 bases lay in between. Germline loops: CDR1 SQVTM, CDR2 ANQGSEA. This CDR3 comprises 13 residues. This CDR3 reads CSVEEGGVGEQFF. The CDR3 coding sequence is TGCAGCGTTGAAGAGGGTGGTGTGGGGGAGCAGTTCTTC.

The chain combines TRBV5-1 with TRBJ2-7; 8 bases are shared with TRBD2. CDR3 size: 17 residues. The trim removed 0 bases at V and 8 bases at J, leaving 16 bases unmatched. Per the germline V gene, CDR1 is SGHRS and CDR2 is YFSETQ. CDR3 loop: CASSLEPPGLVFIKQYF. The CDR3 bases are TGCGCCAGCAGCTTGGAGCCACCGGGACTAGTTTTTATCAAGCAGTACTTC.

This clonotype showed up many times. The V gene is TRBV20-1, the J gene TRBJ1-2, with unresolved D. The CDR3 totals 14 residues. Germline CDR1 DFQATT, CDR2 SNEGSKA (reference sequence). Trimming removed 1 base at V and 6 bases at J, with 15 bases between. This chain's CDR3 is CSARVTRRIDGYTF. The CDR3 DNA is TGCAGTGCTAGAGTTACCAGGAGGATCGATGGCTACACCTTC.

As to this clonotype: This may stem from a read error, because a much larger clone lies one nucleotide away. This chain links TRBV6-6 with TRBJ2-7; D uncertain. This CDR3 spans 10 amino acids. Germline loops: CDR1 MNHNY, CDR2 SVGAGI (reference sequence). The V end was cut by 0 bases, the J end by 6 bases, with 0 bases between. The CDR3 loop reads CASSYSEQYF. The CDR3 nucleotides are TGTGCCAGCAGTTACTCCGAGCAGTACTTC.

This clonotype was counted a few times. The chain has TRBV5-1 and TRBJ2-5; TRBD2 matches 10 bases. V was pared by 4 bases and J by 5 bases, with 5 bases of the junction left unmatched. The CDR3 totals 14 residues. Germline V CDR1 and CDR2: SGHRS, YFSETQ. CDR3 sequence reads: CASSPLAGMETQYF. CDR3 in DNA: TGCGCCAGCAGCCCACTAGCGGGAATGGAGACCCAGTACTTC.

This clonotype has only a few counts. V usage is TRBV3-1 and J usage is TRBJ1-4; D unresolved. CDR3 length equals 13 residues. Germline values: CDR1 LGHDT, CDR2 YNNKEL (reference sequence). V lost 3 bases to trimming and J lost 5 bases, with 7 bases between them. The CDR3 bases are TGTGCCAGCAGCCATGGCAGAAATGAAAAACTGTTTTTT. Translating gives CASSHGRNEKLFF.

This sequence joins TRBV30 and TRBJ1-2; D call uncertain. CDR1 and CDR2 from the germline V gene are GTSNPN and SVGIG (reference sequence). The CDR3 loop spans 12 amino acids. V lost 7 bases and J lost 4, with 13 bases in between. The CDR3 DNA follows: TGTGCCTTCAGTCTCGACGGCTATGGCTACACCTTC. It translates to CAFSLDGYGYTF. Complete variable domain (other parts from reference TRBV30 and TRBJ1-2): SQTIHQWPATLVQPVGSPLSLECTVEGTSNPNLYWYRQAAGRGLQLLFYSVGIGQISSEVPQNLSASRPQDRQFILSSKKLLLSDSGFYLCAFSLDGYGYTFGSGTRLTVV.

V is TRBV28 and J is TRBJ1-4; a weak D match, TRBD1 (6 bases). Germline V gene lookup returns CDR1 MDHEN and CDR2 SYDVKM. The CDR3 length is 14 residues. V lost 4 bases, J lost 3 bases, and 9 bases lay in between. CDR3 residues: CASSSRGSNEKLFF. The CDR3 nucleotides are TGTGCCAGCAGTTCCAGGGGTTCTAATGAAAAACTGTTTTTT.

The chain uses TRBV11-1 and TRBJ2-1; 7 bases match TRBD2. Germline lookup yields CDR1 SGHAT and CDR2 FQDESV (reference sequence). Trimming at V came to 1 base and at J to 8 bases, leaving 8 bases not matched to a gene. The CDR3 runs to 15 residues. For the CDR3, the DNA is TGTGCCAGCAGCTTAGGGGGGGGAGGGAATCATGAGCAGTTCTTC. It encodes CASSLGGGGNHEQFF.

The chain employs TRBV14 and TRBJ2-1, with D possibly being TRBD1 (6 bases). This CDR3 is 17 amino acids long. Germline loops: CDR1 SGHDN, CDR2 FVKESK. V was trimmed by 7 bases and J by 13 bases, leaving 32 bases between them. Written as DNA, the CDR3 is TGTGCCAGCAACCTACAGGGTCTCAAGGCGAAAGGGGAGACCCAGTTCTTC. Translation gives CASNLQGLKAKGETQFF.

The table lists this clonotype with a few counts. The gene calls are TRBV5-8 and TRBJ2-5, with D possibly matching TRBD2 (5 bases). Trimming took off 6 bases at V and 9 bases at J, with 9 bases between the two ends. Germline-derived CDR1 and CDR2 are SGHTS and YDEGEE. This CDR3 has 10 residues. Here the CDR3 reads CASNSRAQYF. Written as DNA, the CDR3 is TGTGCCAGCAATTCGCGGGCCCAGTACTTC.

The chain is built from TRBV27 and TRBJ1-2, with 12 bases matching TRBD1. Germline V gene sequence: CDR1 MNHEY, CDR2 SMNVEV (reference sequence). CDR3 length: 16 amino acids. The V segment lost 6 bases and the J segment 8 bases; nucleotides outside the gene matches: 13. CDR3 residues: CASSYYRDRGPGGYTF. CDR3 DNA: TGTGCCAGCAGCTACTACCGGGACAGGGGGCCGGGGGGCTACACCTTC.

V usage is TRBV9 and J usage is TRBJ2-2; D is unclear. Between the trimmed V and J ends, which lost 0 bases and 7 bases, there was a span of 4 bases. The CDR3 has 12 amino acids. CDR1 and CDR2 from the germline V gene are SGDLS and YYNGEE. The CDR3 loop reads CASSVVGGELFF. CDR3 in DNA: TGTGCCAGCAGCGTAGTTGGCGGGGAGCTGTTTTTT.